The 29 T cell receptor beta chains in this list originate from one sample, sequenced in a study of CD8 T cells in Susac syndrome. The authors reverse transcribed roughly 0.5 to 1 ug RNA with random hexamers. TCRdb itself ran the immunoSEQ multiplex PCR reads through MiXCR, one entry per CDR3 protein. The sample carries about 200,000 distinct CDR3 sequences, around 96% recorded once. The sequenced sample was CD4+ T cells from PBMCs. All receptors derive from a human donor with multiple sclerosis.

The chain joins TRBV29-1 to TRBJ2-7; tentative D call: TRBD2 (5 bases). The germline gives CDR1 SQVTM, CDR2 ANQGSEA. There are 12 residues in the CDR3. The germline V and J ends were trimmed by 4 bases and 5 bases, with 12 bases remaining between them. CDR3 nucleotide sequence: TGCAGCGTTGGAGAGGGAAAAGACGAGCAGTACTTC. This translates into CSVGEGKDEQYF.

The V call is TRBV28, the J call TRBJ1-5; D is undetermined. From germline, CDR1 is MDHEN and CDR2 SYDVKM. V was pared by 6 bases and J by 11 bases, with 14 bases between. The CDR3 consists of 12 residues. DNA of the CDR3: TGTGCCAGCAGGCCCCCTTGGGAGGCCCAGCATTTT. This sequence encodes CASRPPWEAQHF.

CDR3 sequence: CATSYALGQSNTEAFF. CDR3 nucleotide sequence: TGTGCCACCTCTTATGCCCTGGGACAGTCGAACACTGAAGCTTTCTTT. The V and J genes are TRBV6-1 and TRBJ1-1; TRBD1 matches 7 bases. This CDR3 has 16 amino acids. CDR1 and CDR2 from the germline V gene are MNHNS and SASEGT. Trimming cost V 10 bases and J 1 base; bases outside gene matches: 15.

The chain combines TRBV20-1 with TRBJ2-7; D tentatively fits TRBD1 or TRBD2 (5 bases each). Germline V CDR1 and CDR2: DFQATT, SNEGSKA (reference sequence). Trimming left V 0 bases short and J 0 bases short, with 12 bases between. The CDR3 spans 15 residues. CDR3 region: CSARDSTGLSYEQYF. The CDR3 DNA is TGCAGTGCTAGAGATAGTACGGGGCTCTCCTACGAGCAGTACTTC.

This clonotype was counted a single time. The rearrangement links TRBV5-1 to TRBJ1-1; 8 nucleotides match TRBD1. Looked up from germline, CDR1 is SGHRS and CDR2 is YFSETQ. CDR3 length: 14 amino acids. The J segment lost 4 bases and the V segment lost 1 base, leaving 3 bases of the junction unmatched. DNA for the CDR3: TGCGCCAGCAGCTTGAGACAGGGGCCCACTGAAGCTTTCTTT. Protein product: CASSLRQGPTEAFF.

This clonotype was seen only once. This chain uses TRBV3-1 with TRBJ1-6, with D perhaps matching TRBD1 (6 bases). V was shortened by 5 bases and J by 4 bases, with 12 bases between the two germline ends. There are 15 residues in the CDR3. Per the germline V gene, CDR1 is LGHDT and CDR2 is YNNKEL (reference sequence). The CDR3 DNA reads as TGTGCCAGCAGCAAAGGACAGATTTATAATTCACCCCTCCACTTT. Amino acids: CASSKGQIYNSPLHF. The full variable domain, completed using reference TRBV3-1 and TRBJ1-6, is DTAVSQTPKYLVTQMGNDKSIKCEQNLGHDTMYWYKQDSKKFLKIMFSYNNKELIINETVPNRFSPKSPDKAHLNLHINSLELGDSAVYFCASSKGQIYNSPLHFGNGTRLTVT.

CDR3 sequence: CSVWTGGDGGANVLTF. DNA for the CDR3: TGCAGCGTCTGGACAGGGGGCGACGGTGGGGCCAACGTCCTGACTTTC. The gene calls are TRBV29-1 and TRBJ2-6, with 11 nucleotides matching TRBD1. CDR3 length: 16 residues. J was trimmed by 3 bases and V by 6 bases; bases with no gene match: 7. The germline V gene encodes CDR1 SQVTM and CDR2 ANQGSEA.

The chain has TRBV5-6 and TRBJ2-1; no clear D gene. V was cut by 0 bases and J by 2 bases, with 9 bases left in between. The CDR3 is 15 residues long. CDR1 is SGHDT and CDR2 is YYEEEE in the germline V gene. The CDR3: CASSLVEGTYNEQFF. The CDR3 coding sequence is TGTGCCAGCAGCTTGGTTGAAGGGACCTACAATGAGCAGTTCTTC.

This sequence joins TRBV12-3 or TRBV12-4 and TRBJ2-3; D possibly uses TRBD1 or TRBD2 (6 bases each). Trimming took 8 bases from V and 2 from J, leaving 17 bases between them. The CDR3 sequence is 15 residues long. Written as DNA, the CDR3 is TGTGCCAGCCTTCCCTCGGGGGCCCCCACAGATACGCAGTATTTT. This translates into CASLPSGAPTDTQYF.

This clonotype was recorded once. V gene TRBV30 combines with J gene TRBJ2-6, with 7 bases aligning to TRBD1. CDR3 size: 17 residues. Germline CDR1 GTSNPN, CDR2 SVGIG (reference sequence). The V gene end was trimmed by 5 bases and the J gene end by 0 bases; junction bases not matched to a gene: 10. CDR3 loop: CAWGIGAGGSGANVLTF. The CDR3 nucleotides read TGTGCCTGGGGAATAGGGGCAGGGGGCTCTGGGGCCAACGTCCTGACTTTC. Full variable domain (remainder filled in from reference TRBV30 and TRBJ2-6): SQTIHQWPATLVQPVGSPLSLECTVEGTSNPNLYWYRQAAGRGLQLLFYSVGIGQISSEVPQNLSASRPQDRQFILSSKKLLLSDSGFYLCAWGIGAGGSGANVLTFGAGSRLTVL.

CDR3 residues: CASSVNPRWDEQFF. The CDR3 nucleotides are TGTGCCAGCAGCGTAAACCCCCGATGGGATGAGCAGTTCTTC. This chain joins TRBV9 and TRBJ2-1; D call uncertain. Germline-derived CDR1 and CDR2 are SGDLS and YYNGEE. This CDR3 has 14 residues. V shed 1 base and J shed 8 bases, with 13 bases lying between them.

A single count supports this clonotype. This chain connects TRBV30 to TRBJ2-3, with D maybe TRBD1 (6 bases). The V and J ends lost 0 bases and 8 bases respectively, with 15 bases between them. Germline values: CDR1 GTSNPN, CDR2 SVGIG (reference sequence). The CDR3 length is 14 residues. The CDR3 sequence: CAWSVVGGQVTQYF. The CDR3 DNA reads TGTGCCTGGAGTGTTGTAGGGGGACAAGTTACGCAGTATTTT.

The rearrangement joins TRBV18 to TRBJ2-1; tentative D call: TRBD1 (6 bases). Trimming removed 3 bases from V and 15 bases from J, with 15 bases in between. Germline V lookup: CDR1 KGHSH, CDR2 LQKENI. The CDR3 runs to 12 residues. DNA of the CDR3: TGTGCCAGCTCACCGGACAGCAATATGGGGTTCTTC. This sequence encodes CASSPDSNMGFF. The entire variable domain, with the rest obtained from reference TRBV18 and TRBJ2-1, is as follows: NAGVMQNPRHLVRRRGQEARLRCSPMKGHSHVYWYRQLPEEGLKFMVYLQKENIIDESGMPKERFSAEFPKEGPSILRIQQVVRGDSAAYFCASSPDSNMGFFGPGTRLTVL.

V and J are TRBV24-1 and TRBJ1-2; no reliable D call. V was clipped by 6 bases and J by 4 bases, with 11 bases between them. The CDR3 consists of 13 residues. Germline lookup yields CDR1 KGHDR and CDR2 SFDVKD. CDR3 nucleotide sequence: TGTGCCACCAGTAATCCGGAAAGCTATGGCTACACCTTC. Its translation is CATSNPESYGYTF.

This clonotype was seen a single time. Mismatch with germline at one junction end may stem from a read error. CDR3 DNA sequence: TGTGCCAGCAGCAGTTCCGGGACAGCGGTCTCCCACTTC. This gives the protein CASSSSGTAVSHF. The V gene is TRBV3-1, the J gene TRBJ2-5; 7 nucleotides agree with TRBD1. The CDR3 is 13 amino acids. Per germline, CDR1 LGHDT and CDR2 YNNKEL (reference sequence).

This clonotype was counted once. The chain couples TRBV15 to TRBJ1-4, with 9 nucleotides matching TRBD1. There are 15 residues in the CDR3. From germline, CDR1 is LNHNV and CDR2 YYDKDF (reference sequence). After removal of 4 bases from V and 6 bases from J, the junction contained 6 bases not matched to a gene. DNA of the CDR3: TGTGCCACCAGCAAGACCCGGGACAGGGATGAAAAACTGTTTTTT. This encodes CATSKTRDRDEKLFF.

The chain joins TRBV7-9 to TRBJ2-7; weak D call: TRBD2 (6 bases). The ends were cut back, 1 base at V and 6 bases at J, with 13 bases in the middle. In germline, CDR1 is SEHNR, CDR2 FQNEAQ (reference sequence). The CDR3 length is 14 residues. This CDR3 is CASSLGKEGLEQYF. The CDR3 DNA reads TGTGCCAGCAGCTTAGGGAAGGAGGGACTCGAGCAGTACTTC.

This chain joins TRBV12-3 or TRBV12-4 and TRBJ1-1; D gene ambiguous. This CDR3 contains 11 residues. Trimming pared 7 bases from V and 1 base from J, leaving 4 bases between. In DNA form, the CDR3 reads TGTGCCAGCATCAGGAACACTGAAGCTTTCTTT. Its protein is CASIRNTEAFF.

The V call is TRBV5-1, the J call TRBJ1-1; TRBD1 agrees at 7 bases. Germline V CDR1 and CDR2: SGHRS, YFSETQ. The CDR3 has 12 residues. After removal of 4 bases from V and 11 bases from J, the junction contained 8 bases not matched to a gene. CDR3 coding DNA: TGCGCCAGCAGCCTGACAGGGAATGAGGCTTTCTTT. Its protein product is CASSLTGNEAFF.

The CDR3 region is CASSVRDTGELFF. The CDR3 DNA sequence: TGTGCCAGCAGCGTCAGGGACACCGGGGAGCTGTTTTTT. V gene TRBV9 combines with J gene TRBJ2-2; possible D gene TRBD1, 5 bases. Germline CDR1 is SGDLS and CDR2 is YYNGEE. CDR3 size: 13 residues. V lost 2 bases and J lost 3, with 5 bases in between.

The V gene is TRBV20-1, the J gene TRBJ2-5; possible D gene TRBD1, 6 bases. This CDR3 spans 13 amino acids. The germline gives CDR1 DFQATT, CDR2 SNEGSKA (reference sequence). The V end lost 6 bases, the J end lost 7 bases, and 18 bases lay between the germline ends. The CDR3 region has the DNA TGCAGTGCAGGGGGTGAGAGGGCCGTGACCCAGTACTTC. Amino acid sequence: CSAGGERAVTQYF.

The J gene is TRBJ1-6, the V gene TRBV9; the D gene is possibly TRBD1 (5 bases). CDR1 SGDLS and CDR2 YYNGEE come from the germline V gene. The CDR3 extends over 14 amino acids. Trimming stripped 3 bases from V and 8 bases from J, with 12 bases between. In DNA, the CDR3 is TGTGCCAGCAGCGCGCAGGGAATGGATTCACCCCTCCACTTT. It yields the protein CASSAQGMDSPLHF.

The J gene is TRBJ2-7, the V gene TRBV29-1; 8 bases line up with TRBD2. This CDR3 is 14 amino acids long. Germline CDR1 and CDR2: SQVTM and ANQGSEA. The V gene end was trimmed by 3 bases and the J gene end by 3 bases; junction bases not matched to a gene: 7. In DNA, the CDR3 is TGCAGCGTTGAGGTTAGCGGGACTAACTACGAGCAGTACTTC. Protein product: CSVEVSGTNYEQYF.

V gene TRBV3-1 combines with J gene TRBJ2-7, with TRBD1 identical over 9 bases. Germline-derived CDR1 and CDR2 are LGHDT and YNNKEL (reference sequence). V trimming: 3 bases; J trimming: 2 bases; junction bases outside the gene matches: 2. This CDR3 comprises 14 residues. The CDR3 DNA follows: TGTGCCAGCAGCCAGTACAGGGGGCCCTACGAGCAGTACTTC. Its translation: CASSQYRGPYEQYF.

In DNA, the CDR3 is TGCAGTGCTAGGGGCAGCTTGAACACTGAAGCTTTCTTT. As protein: CSARGSLNTEAFF. The J gene is TRBJ1-1, the V gene TRBV20-1, with unresolved D. The CDR3 is made up of 13 amino acids. The ends were cut back, 3 bases at V and 0 bases at J, with 8 bases in the middle. Germline V gene data show CDR1 as DFQATT and CDR2 as SNEGSKA (reference sequence).

CDR3 nucleotides: TGCGCCAGCCTCACATGTGGCTACACCTTC. Protein sequence: CASLTCGYTF. V usage is TRBV23-1 and J usage is TRBJ1-2; D unclear. TRBV23-1 carries the ORF label, with uncertain function. CDR3 size: 10 residues. Trimming stripped 8 bases from V and 7 bases from J, with 8 bases between.

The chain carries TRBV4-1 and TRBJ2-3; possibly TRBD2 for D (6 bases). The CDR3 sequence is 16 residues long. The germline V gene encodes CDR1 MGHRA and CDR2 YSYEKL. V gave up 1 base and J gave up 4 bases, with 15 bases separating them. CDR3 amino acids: CASSQGITGGADTQYF. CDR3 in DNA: TGCGCCAGCAGCCAAGGGATAACAGGAGGGGCAGATACGCAGTATTTT.

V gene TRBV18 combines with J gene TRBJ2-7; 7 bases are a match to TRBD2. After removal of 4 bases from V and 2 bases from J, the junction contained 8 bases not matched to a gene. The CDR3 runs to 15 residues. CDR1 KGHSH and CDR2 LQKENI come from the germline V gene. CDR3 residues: CASSLIAGVPYEQYF. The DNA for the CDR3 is TGTGCCAGCTCACTTATAGCGGGTGTACCCTACGAGCAGTACTTC. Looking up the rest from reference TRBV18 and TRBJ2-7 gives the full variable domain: NAGVMQNPRHLVRRRGQEARLRCSPMKGHSHVYWYRQLPEEGLKFMVYLQKENIIDESGMPKERFSAEFPKEGPSILRIQQVVRGDSAAYFCASSLIAGVPYEQYFGPGTRLTVT.

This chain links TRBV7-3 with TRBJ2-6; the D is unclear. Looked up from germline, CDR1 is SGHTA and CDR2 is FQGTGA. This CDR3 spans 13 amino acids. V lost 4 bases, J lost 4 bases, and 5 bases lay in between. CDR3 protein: CASSSTGANVLTF. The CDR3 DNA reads TGTGCCAGCAGCTCGACAGGGGCCAACGTCCTGACTTTC.